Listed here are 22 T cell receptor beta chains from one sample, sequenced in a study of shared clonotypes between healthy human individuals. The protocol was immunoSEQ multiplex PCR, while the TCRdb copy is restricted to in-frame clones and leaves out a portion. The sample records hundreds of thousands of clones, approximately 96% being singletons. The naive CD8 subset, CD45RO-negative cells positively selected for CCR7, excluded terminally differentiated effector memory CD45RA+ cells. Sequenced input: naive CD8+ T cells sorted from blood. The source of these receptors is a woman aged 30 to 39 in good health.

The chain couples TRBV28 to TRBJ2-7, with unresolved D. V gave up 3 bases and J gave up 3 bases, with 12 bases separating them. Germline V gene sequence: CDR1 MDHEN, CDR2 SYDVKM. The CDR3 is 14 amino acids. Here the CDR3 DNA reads TGTGCCAGCAGTTTTGCCGGGCAAAACTACGAGCAGTACTTC. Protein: CASSFAGQNYEQYF.

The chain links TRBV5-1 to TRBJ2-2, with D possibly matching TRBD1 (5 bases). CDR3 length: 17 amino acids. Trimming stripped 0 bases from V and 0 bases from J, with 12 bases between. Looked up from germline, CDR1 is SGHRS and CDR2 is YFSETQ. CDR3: CASSLDRLRANTGELFF. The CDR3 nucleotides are TGCGCCAGCAGCTTGGACAGGCTACGCGCGAACACCGGGGAGCTGTTTTTT.

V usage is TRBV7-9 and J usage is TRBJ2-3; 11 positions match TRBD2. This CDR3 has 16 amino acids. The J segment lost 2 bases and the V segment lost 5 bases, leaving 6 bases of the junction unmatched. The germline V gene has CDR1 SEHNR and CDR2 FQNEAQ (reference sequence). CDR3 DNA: TGTGCCAGCAGCACCCTAGCGGGAGGTGACACAGATACGCAGTATTTT. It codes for CASSTLAGGDTDTQYF.

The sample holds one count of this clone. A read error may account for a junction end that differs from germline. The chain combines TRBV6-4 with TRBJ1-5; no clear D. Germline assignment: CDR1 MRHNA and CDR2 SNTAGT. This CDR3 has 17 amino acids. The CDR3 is CASSYSTPRGLNQPQHF. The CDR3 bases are TGTGCCAGCAGTTACTCCACACCGAGAGGCCTCAATCAGCCCCAGCATTTT.

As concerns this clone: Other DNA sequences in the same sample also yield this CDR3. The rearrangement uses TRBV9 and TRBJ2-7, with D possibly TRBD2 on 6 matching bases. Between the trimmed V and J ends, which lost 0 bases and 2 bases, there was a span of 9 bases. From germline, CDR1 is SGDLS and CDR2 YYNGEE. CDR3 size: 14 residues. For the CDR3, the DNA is TGTGCCAGCAGCGTAGGCGGGACGACCTACGAGCAGTACTTC. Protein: CASSVGGTTYEQYF.

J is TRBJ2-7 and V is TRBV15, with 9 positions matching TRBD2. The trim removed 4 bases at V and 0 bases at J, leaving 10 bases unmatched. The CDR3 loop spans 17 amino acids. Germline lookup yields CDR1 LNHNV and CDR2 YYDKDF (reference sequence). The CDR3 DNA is TGTGCCACCAGCACTGGGTATCTTAGCGGGAGCTCCTACGAGCAGTACTTC. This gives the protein CATSTGYLSGSSYEQYF.

The CDR3 DNA sequence: TGTGCCAGCAGTCTCTCGAACTCCGGCACTGAAGCTTTCTTT. Encoded protein: CASSLSNSGTEAFF. This chain links TRBV6-5 with TRBJ1-1, with D hard to call. The V end lost 5 bases, the J end lost 4 bases, and 14 bases lay between the germline ends. The germline V gene has CDR1 MNHEY and CDR2 SVGAGI. The CDR3 is made up of 14 amino acids.

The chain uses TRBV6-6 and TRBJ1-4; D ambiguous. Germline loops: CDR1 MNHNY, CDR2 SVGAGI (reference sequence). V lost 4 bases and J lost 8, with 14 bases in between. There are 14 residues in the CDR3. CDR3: CASSLTDDREKLFF. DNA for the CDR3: TGTGCCAGCAGTTTAACCGATGATAGAGAAAAACTGTTTTTT.

The CDR3 DNA reads TGTGCCATCTTAGGCTCTGGGGCCAACGTCCTGACTTTC. It translates to CAILGSGANVLTF. The chain links TRBV2 to TRBJ2-6; D uncertain. The germline CDR1 and CDR2 sequences are SNHLY and FYNNEI. The CDR3 has 13 residues. Trimming pared 10 bases from V and 0 bases from J, leaving 7 bases between.

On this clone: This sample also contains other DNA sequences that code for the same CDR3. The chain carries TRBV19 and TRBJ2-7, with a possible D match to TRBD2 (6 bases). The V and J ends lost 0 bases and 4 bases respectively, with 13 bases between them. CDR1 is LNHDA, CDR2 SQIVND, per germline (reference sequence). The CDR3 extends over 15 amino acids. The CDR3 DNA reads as TGTGCCAGTAGTATAGAGACGGGACTCACATACGAGCAGTACTTC. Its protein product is CASSIETGLTYEQYF.

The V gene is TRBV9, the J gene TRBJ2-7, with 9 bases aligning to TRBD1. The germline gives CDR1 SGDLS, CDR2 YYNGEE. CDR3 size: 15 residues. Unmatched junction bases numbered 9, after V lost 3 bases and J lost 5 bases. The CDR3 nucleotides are TGTGCCAGCAGCGACCGGGACAGGGTGAGGAACGAGCAGTACTTC. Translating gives CASSDRDRVRNEQYF.

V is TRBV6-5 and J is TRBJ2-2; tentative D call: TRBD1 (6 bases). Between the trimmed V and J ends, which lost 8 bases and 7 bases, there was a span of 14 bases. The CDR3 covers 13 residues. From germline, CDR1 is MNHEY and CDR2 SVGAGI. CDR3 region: CASQTGSGGELFF. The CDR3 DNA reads TGTGCCAGCCAAACAGGGTCAGGCGGGGAGCTGTTTTTT.

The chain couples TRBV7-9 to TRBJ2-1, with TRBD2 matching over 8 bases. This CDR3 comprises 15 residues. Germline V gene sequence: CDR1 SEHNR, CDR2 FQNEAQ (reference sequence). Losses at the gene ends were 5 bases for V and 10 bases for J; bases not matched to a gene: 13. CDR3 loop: CASSRETSGRGEQFF. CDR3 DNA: TGTGCCAGCAGCAGAGAAACTAGCGGACGGGGGGAGCAGTTCTTC.

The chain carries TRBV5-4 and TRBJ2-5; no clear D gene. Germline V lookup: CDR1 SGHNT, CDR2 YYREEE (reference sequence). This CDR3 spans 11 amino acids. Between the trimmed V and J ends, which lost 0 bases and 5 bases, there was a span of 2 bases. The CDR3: CASSLDETQYF. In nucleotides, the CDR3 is TGTGCCAGCAGCTTGGATGAGACCCAGTACTTC. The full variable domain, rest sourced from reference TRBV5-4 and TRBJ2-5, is ETGVTQSPTHLIKTRGQQVTLRCSSQSGHNTVSWYQQALGQGPQFIFQYYREEENGRGNFPPRFSGLQFPNYSSELNVNALELDDSALYLCASSLDETQYFGPGTRLLVL.

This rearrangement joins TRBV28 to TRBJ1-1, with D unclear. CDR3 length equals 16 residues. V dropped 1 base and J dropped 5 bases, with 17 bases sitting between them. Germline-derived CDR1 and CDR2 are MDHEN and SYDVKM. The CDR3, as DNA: TGTGCCAGCAGTTTATTAAATAGGGCCGTGGGGACTGAAGCTTTCTTT. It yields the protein CASSLLNRAVGTEAFF.

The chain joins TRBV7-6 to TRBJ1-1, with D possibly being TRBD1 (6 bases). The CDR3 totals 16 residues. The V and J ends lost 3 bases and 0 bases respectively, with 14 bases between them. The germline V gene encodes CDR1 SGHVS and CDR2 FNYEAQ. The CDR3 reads CASSLTVQGMNTEAFF. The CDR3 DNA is TGTGCCAGCAGCTTGACGGTGCAGGGGATGAACACTGAAGCTTTCTTT.

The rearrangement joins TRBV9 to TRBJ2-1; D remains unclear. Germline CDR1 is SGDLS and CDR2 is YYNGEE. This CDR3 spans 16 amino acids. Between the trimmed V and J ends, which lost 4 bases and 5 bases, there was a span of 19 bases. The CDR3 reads CASSLRWGYQNNEQFF. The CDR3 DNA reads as TGTGCCAGCAGCCTAAGGTGGGGATACCAAAACAATGAGCAGTTCTTC.

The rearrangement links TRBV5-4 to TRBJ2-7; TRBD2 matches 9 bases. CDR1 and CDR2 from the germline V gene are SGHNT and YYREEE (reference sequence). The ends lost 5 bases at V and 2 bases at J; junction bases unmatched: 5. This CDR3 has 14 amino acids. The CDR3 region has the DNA TGTGCCAGCAGTAATAGCGGGAGCCCCTACGAGCAGTACTTC. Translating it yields CASSNSGSPYEQYF.

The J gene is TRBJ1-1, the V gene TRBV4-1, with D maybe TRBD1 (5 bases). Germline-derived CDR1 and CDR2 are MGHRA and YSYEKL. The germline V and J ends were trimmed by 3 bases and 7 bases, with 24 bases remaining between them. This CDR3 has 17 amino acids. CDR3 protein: CASSHQFGGVAADEAFF. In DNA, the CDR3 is TGCGCCAGCAGCCACCAGTTCGGGGGGGTTGCCGCTGATGAAGCTTTCTTT.

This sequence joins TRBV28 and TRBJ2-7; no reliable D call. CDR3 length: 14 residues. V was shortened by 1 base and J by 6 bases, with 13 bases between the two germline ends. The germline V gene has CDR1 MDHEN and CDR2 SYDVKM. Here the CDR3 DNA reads TGTGCCAGCAGTTTATCCTCGGAAGTTCGCGAGCAGTACTTC. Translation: CASSLSSEVREQYF.

CDR3 region: CASSEDAGEQYF. The CDR3 DNA is TGTGCCAGCAGTGAGGACGCTGGCGAGCAGTACTTC. The V and J genes are TRBV2 and TRBJ2-7; no reliable D call. The CDR3 spans 12 residues. V shed 3 bases and J shed 6 bases, with 9 bases lying between them. Germline values: CDR1 SNHLY, CDR2 FYNNEI.

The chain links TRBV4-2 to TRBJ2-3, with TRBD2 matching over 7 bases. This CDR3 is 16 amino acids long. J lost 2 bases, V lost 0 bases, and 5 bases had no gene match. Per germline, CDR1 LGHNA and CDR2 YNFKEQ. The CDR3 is CASSQEASGFTDTQYF. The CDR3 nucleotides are TGTGCCAGCAGCCAAGAGGCTAGCGGTTTCACAGATACGCAGTATTTT.